This passage covers 21 T cell receptor beta chains from one sample sequenced in a study of cytomegalovirus exposure and HLA in healthy donors. PCR amplification relied on 60 Vbeta primers (plus 13 Jbeta primers). Profiling relied on immunoSEQ multiplex PCR, and the TCRdb table lists in-frame clones only, not all of them. The table includes some 180,000 clones, 75% detected once. The specimen sequenced was PBMCs. The origin of the receptors is a male donor in good health and CMV-seronegative.

The chain has TRBV5-4 and TRBJ2-5; maybe TRBD2 (6 bases). Germline CDR1 SGHNT, CDR2 YYREEE (reference sequence). V lost 0 bases to trimming and J lost 2 bases, with 8 bases between them. The CDR3 loop spans 14 amino acids. CDR3 sequence: CASSLAGGQETQYF. CDR3 bases: TGTGCCAGCAGCTTGGCAGGAGGGCAAGAGACCCAGTACTTC.

The rearrangement uses TRBV6-5 and TRBJ1-5; a possible D gene is TRBD1 (5 bases). The CDR3 is 13 amino acids. Germline V gene sequence: CDR1 MNHEY, CDR2 SVGAGI. V lost 4 bases to trimming and J lost 4 bases, with 8 bases between them. The CDR3 nucleotides are TGTGCCAGCAGTTCTTCAGGGAATCAGCCCCAGCATTTT. Translating it yields CASSSSGNQPQHF.

This chain connects TRBV28 to TRBJ2-6; tentatively, D is TRBD2 (6 bases). This CDR3 spans 15 amino acids. The V end lost 6 bases, the J end lost 1 base, and 10 bases lay between the germline ends. Germline values: CDR1 MDHEN, CDR2 SYDVKM. This CDR3 is CASSQRGSGANVLTF. The CDR3 nucleotides read TGTGCCAGCAGCCAACGGGGGTCTGGGGCCAACGTCCTGACTTTC.

The chain recombines TRBV9 with TRBJ1-5, with a possible D match to TRBD1 (5 bases). With 3 bases removed from V and 4 bases from J, the gap between germline ends came to 11 bases. CDR3 length: 14 residues. CDR1 is SGDLS and CDR2 is YYNGEE in the germline V gene. DNA of the CDR3: TGTGCCAGCAGCGGACTCGGGGGGAATCAGCCCCAGCATTTT. Its translation is CASSGLGGNQPQHF.

This rearrangement joins TRBV30 to TRBJ1-2; TRBD1 is a possible D gene (5 bases). Germline CDR1 is GTSNPN and CDR2 is SVGIG (reference sequence). This CDR3 is 15 amino acids long. With 0 bases removed from V and 4 bases from J, the gap between germline ends came to 15 bases. For the CDR3, the DNA is TGTGCCTGGAGTGTACACCCGGGACTGATCTATGGCTACACCTTC. It specifies CAWSVHPGLIYGYTF.

There are a few counts of this clone. The chain links TRBV29-1 to TRBJ1-5; the match to TRBD1 covers 9 bases. The CDR3 runs 13 residues. Per germline, CDR1 SQVTM and CDR2 ANQGSEA. V lost 4 bases to trimming and J lost 4 bases; unmatched junction nucleotides: 2. CDR3 DNA: TGCAGCGTTGCTGGGACAGGGAATCAGCCCCAGCATTTT. Translation gives CSVAGTGNQPQHF.

This clone was detected only a few times. The V gene is TRBV7-9, the J gene TRBJ2-1; TRBD2 agrees at 7 bases. The ends lost 8 bases at V and 3 bases at J; junction bases unmatched: 7. Germline CDR1 SEHNR, CDR2 FQNEAQ (reference sequence). The length of the CDR3 is 14 residues. CDR3 DNA: TGTGCCAGCGAGTCTAGCGGACACTACAATGAGCAGTTCTTC. The encoded protein is CASESSGHYNEQFF.

This sequence joins TRBV5-4 and TRBJ1-1, with 8 bases lining up with TRBD1. Looked up from germline, CDR1 is SGHNT and CDR2 is YYREEE (reference sequence). There are 18 residues in the CDR3. Trimming at V came to 1 base and at J to 0 bases, leaving 11 bases not matched to a gene. The CDR3 spells CASSLKRGTGPMNTEAFF. The CDR3 nucleotides are TGTGCCAGCAGCTTGAAAAGAGGGACAGGACCCATGAACACTGAAGCTTTCTTT.

The chain has TRBV30 and TRBJ2-1, with no clear D. Between the trimmed V and J ends, which lost 0 bases and 5 bases, there was a span of 5 bases. In germline, CDR1 is GTSNPN, CDR2 SVGIG (reference sequence). This CDR3 has 12 residues. The CDR3 protein is CAWSVHNNEQFF. In DNA form, the CDR3 reads TGTGCCTGGAGTGTACACAACAATGAGCAGTTCTTC. Looking up the rest from reference TRBV30 and TRBJ2-1 gives the full variable domain: SQTIHQWPATLVQPVGSPLSLECTVEGTSNPNLYWYRQAAGRGLQLLFYSVGIGQISSEVPQNLSASRPQDRQFILSSKKLLLSDSGFYLCAWSVHNNEQFFGPGTRLTVL.

This chain links TRBV28 with TRBJ1-1; TRBD1 matches 7 bases. CDR3 length: 14 amino acids. Germline assignment: CDR1 MDHEN and CDR2 SYDVKM. V shed 7 bases, J shed 2 bases, and the junction held 7 bases outside the gene matches. The CDR3 protein is CASTTQGGNTEAFF. Written as DNA, the CDR3 is TGTGCCAGCACCACCCAGGGGGGTAACACTGAAGCTTTCTTT.

The gene calls are TRBV9 and TRBJ2-3, with 7 bases matching TRBD1. The V gene end was trimmed by 4 bases and the J gene end by 1 base; junction bases not matched to a gene: 0. The CDR3 has 13 residues. CDR1 is SGDLS and CDR2 is YYNGEE in the germline V gene. CDR3: CASSQGGTDTQYF. CDR3 coding DNA: TGTGCCAGCAGCCAGGGGGGCACAGATACGCAGTATTTT.

The chain couples TRBV30 to TRBJ1-5; D gene unclear. The V end was cut by 2 bases, the J end by 0 bases, with 11 bases between. The CDR3 totals 15 residues. Germline CDR1 GTSNPN, CDR2 SVGIG (reference sequence). This chain's CDR3 is CAWSRRPYSNQPQHF. The CDR3, as DNA: TGTGCCTGGAGTCGGAGGCCGTATAGCAATCAGCCCCAGCATTTT.

The chain recombines TRBV5-1 with TRBJ2-3, with 12 bases matching TRBD1. Germline V gene sequence: CDR1 SGHRS, CDR2 YFSETQ. CDR3 length: 17 residues. Losses at the gene ends were 1 base for V and 3 bases for J; bases not matched to a gene: 6. The CDR3 bases are TGCGCCAGCAGCTTGCTGCCGGGACAGGGGGCAACAGATACGCAGTATTTT. Its protein product is CASSLLPGQGATDTQYF. The full variable domain, in which reference TRBV5-1 and TRBJ2-3 provide the parts outside the CDR3, is KAGVTQTPRYLIKTRGQQVTLSCSPISGHRSVSWYQQTPGQGLQFLFEYFSETQRNKGNFPGRFSGRQFSNSRSEMNVSTLELGDSALYLCASSLLPGQGATDTQYFGPGTRLTVL.

The J gene is TRBJ2-1, the V gene TRBV7-3, with D perhaps matching TRBD2 (5 bases). Germline CDR1 reads SGHTA; CDR2 reads FQGTGA. Trimming took off 6 bases at V and 6 bases at J, with 15 bases between the two ends. The CDR3 is 14 residues long. CDR3 bases: TGTGCCAGCAGTAGAGGGCCCTTGGGCAATGAGCAGTTCTTC. Translated, it gives CASSRGPLGNEQFF.

The chain uses TRBV18 and TRBJ2-3; TRBD2 agrees at 14 bases. In germline, CDR1 is KGHSH, CDR2 LQKENI. J gave up 1 base and V 5 bases, and 5 bases lay outside the gene matches. This CDR3 region has 17 residues. The DNA of the CDR3 is TGTGCCAGCTCAACCCGGGGACTAGCGGGGGGCACAGATACGCAGTATTTT. Translation gives CASSTRGLAGGTDTQYF.

The chain recombines TRBV28 with TRBJ1-2, with a tentative D call TRBD1 (5 bases). Trimming removed 6 bases at V and 8 bases at J, with 19 bases between. The CDR3 extends over 14 amino acids. The germline gives CDR1 MDHEN, CDR2 SYDVKM. Written as DNA, the CDR3 is TGTGCCAGCAGCACTACCACAGGCCCTAAGGGCTACACCTTC. The encoded protein is CASSTTTGPKGYTF.

The chain is built from TRBV6-6 and TRBJ2-7; 9 positions match TRBD2. V lost 2 bases and J lost 1; bases outside the gene matches: 6. Germline V gene data show CDR1 as MNHNY and CDR2 as SVGAGI (reference sequence). This CDR3 contains 16 residues. CDR3 protein: CASSYLPSGRSYEQYF. CDR3 nucleotide sequence: TGTGCCAGCAGTTACCTCCCGAGCGGGAGGTCCTACGAGCAGTACTTC.

This clone was found many times. The genes are TRBV15 and TRBJ2-6; D not certain. CDR1 is LNHNV and CDR2 is YYDKDF in the germline V gene (reference sequence). CDR3 length equals 16 residues. Trimming removed 1 base from V and 2 bases from J, with 9 bases in between. The CDR3 is CATSRADIPGANVLTF. The CDR3, as DNA: TGTGCCACCAGCAGAGCCGACATTCCTGGGGCCAACGTCCTGACTTTC.

The chain links TRBV28 to TRBJ2-1, with 8 bases matching TRBD2. The CDR3 runs to 15 residues. CDR1 MDHEN and CDR2 SYDVKM come from the germline V gene. Trimming took 2 bases from V and 6 from J; bases not matched to a gene: 6. This CDR3 reads CASSLTSGNFNEQFF. The CDR3 nucleotides are TGTGCCAGCAGTTTAACTAGCGGTAACTTCAATGAGCAGTTCTTC.

The rearrangement uses TRBV19 and TRBJ1-6; possible D gene TRBD1, 5 bases. V shed 6 bases and J shed 2 bases, with 14 bases lying between them. The CDR3 spans 16 residues. From germline, CDR1 is LNHDA and CDR2 SQIVND (reference sequence). The CDR3 DNA follows: TGTGCCAGTAGAGGGGCAGGAACGACCTATAATTCACCCCTCCACTTT. Its translation: CASRGAGTTYNSPLHF.

The chain couples TRBV2 to TRBJ1-5; D is undetermined. Trimming took off 1 base at V and 4 bases at J, with 8 bases between the two ends. The CDR3 sequence is 14 residues long. In germline, CDR1 is SNHLY, CDR2 FYNNEI. The CDR3 is CASSEGRGNQPQHF. CDR3 nucleotide sequence: TGTGCCAGCAGTGAAGGGCGCGGGAATCAGCCCCAGCATTTT.